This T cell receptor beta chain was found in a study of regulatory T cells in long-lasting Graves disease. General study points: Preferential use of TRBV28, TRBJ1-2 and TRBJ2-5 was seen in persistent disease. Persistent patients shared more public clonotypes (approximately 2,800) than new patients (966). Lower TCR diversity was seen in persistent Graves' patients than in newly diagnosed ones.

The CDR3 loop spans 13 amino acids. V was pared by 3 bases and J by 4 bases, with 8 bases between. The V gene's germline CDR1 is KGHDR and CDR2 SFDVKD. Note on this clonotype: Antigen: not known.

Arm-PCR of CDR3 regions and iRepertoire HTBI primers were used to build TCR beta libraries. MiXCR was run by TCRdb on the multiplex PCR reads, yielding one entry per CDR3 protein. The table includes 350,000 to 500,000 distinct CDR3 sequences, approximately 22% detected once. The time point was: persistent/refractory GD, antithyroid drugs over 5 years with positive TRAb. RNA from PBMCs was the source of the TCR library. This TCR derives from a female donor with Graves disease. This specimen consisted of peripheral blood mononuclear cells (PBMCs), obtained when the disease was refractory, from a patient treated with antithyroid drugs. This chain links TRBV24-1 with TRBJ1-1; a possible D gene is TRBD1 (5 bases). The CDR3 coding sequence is TGTGCCACCAGTGATGTGGGGCTCACTGAAGCTTTCTTT. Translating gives CATSDVGLTEAFF.